The 22 T cell receptor beta chains in this list originate from one sample, sequenced in a study of cytotoxic CD8 clonotypes in ibrutinib-treated CLL. This table comes from immunoSEQ multiplex PCR, and its TCRdb copy is limited to in-frame clones, with some not included. Here the sample spans some 50,000 clones, around 70% being singletons. The sequenced sample was PBMCs, obtained after 12 months of ibrutinib treatment. These receptors all stem from a human donor with chronic lymphocytic leukemia.

This clone was recorded once. This chain connects TRBV2 to TRBJ1-2, with TRBD1 identical over 7 bases. CDR3 length: 14 residues. Germline CDR1 is SNHLY and CDR2 is FYNNEI. The ends lost 7 bases at V and 0 bases at J; junction bases unmatched: 5. CDR3 loop: CASKSTGTNYGYTF. The CDR3 nucleotides read TGTGCCAGCAAATCGACAGGGACTAACTATGGCTACACCTTC.

V and J are TRBV30 and TRBJ2-5; D unclear. Germline CDR1 reads GTSNPN; CDR2 reads SVGIG (reference sequence). The V end lost 4 bases, the J end lost 0 bases, and 12 bases lay between the germline ends. The CDR3 is made up of 14 amino acids. The CDR3 spells CAWNSRVDQETQYF. The DNA of the CDR3 is TGTGCCTGGAATAGTAGGGTAGACCAAGAGACCCAGTACTTC.

The chain couples TRBV12-5 to TRBJ1-1, with 9 bases fitting TRBD1. Germline CDR1 and CDR2: LGHNT and FRNRAP. CDR3 length equals 16 residues. With 5 bases clipped from V and 4 bases from J, the junction kept 11 bases outside the gene matches. CDR3 nucleotide sequence: TGTGCTAGTGGTCCGCGGACAGGGGCCCCGCTCACTGAAGCTTTCTTT. This gives the protein CASGPRTGAPLTEAFF.

The rearrangement joins TRBV5-8 to TRBJ2-5; 11 bases line up with TRBD1. J gave up 5 bases and V 4 bases, and 10 bases lay outside the gene matches. Germline CDR1 is SGHTS and CDR2 is YDEGEE. This CDR3 spans 16 amino acids. The CDR3 loop is CASSRTGTGGSETQYF. CDR3 coding DNA: TGTGCCAGCAGCCGGACCGGGACAGGGGGTTCGGAGACCCAGTACTTC.

This clone was observed a few times. This chain joins TRBV13 and TRBJ1-3; unclear D gene. This CDR3 contains 14 residues. Trimming removed 5 bases from V and 5 bases from J, with 13 bases in between. CDR1 and CDR2 (germline): PRHDT, FYEKMQ (reference sequence). The CDR3 here is CASSPPNGRNTIYF. The CDR3 region has the DNA TGTGCCAGCAGCCCACCTAACGGCAGAAACACCATATATTTT.

The chain joins TRBV19 to TRBJ1-1, with 10 bases that match TRBD1. Germline CDR1 reads LNHDA; CDR2 reads SQIVND (reference sequence). Germline trimming cut 3 bases from V and 4 bases from J; bases unmatched to any gene: 8. The CDR3 totals 16 residues. The CDR3 DNA follows: TGTGCCAGTAGTATCCGCGCGACAGGGGGCGGCACTGAAGCTTTCTTT. Protein: CASSIRATGGGTEAFF.

This chain joins TRBV6-1 and TRBJ1-6; D ambiguous. Germline V CDR1 and CDR2: MNHNS, SASEGT. The V end lost 0 bases, the J end lost 5 bases, and 11 bases lay between the germline ends. The CDR3 is 16 residues long. Here the CDR3 reads CASSEAGVWNNSPLHF. Here the CDR3 DNA reads TGTGCCAGCAGTGAAGCTGGAGTCTGGAATAATTCACCCCTCCACTTT.

V and J are TRBV5-1 and TRBJ1-1, with a weak D call TRBD1 (5 bases). The V gene lost 4 bases and the J gene lost 11 bases, with 30 bases spanning the gap. Per germline, CDR1 SGHRS and CDR2 YFSETQ. CDR3 length equals 17 residues. CDR3 protein: CASSPKVGPHTVTTAFF. CDR3 DNA sequence: TGCGCCAGCAGCCCGAAGGTGGGACCTCATACAGTTACTACGGCTTTCTTT. Supplemented by reference TRBV5-1 and TRBJ1-1, the full variable domain reads KAGVTQTPRYLIKTRGQQVTLSCSPISGHRSVSWYQQTPGQGLQFLFEYFSETQRNKGNFPGRFSGRQFSNSRSEMNVSTLELGDSALYLCASSPKVGPHTVTTAFFGQGTRLTVV.

The genes are TRBV6-5 and TRBJ2-4; D is unresolved. The CDR3 has 16 amino acids. Per germline, CDR1 MNHEY and CDR2 SVGAGI. Trimming left V 0 bases short and J 0 bases short, with 9 bases between. The CDR3 nucleotides read TGTGCCAGCAGTTACTCGTACAGACTAGCCAAAAACATTCAGTACTTC. This translates into CASSYSYRLAKNIQYF.

V usage is TRBV4-2 and J usage is TRBJ2-2; D is uncertain. The CDR3 has 15 amino acids. Germline CDR1 reads LGHNA; CDR2 reads YNFKEQ. Trimming cost V 2 bases and J 1 base, with 8 bases left between them. The CDR3 sequence is CASSQFRQNTGELFF. CDR3 DNA sequence: TGTGCCAGCAGCCAATTTCGACAGAACACCGGGGAGCTGTTTTTT.

The V and J genes are TRBV6-6 and TRBJ1-2; D is unresolved. The CDR3 is 15 amino acids. Germline loops: CDR1 MNHNY, CDR2 SVGAGI (reference sequence). The ends were cut back, 0 bases at V and 4 bases at J, with 12 bases in the middle. Here the CDR3 reads CASSYSEGSGYGYTF. DNA for the CDR3: TGTGCCAGCAGTTACTCGGAGGGCTCAGGCTATGGCTACACCTTC.

The gene calls are TRBV7-9 and TRBJ1-3; D uncertain. In germline, CDR1 is SEHNR, CDR2 FQNEAQ (reference sequence). The CDR3 has 16 amino acids. V was shortened by 3 bases and J by 0 bases, with 12 bases between the two germline ends. DNA for the CDR3: TGTGCCAGCAGCTTTCAACACGCGTCCTCTGGAAACACCATATATTTT. It yields the protein CASSFQHASSGNTIYF.

The J gene is TRBJ2-3, the V gene TRBV5-1, with 9 positions matching TRBD2. The CDR3 contains 16 residues. V lost 0 bases to trimming and J lost 2 bases; unmatched junction nucleotides: 4. Germline V gene lookup returns CDR1 SGHRS and CDR2 YFSETQ. The CDR3 sequence is CASSLAVAGDTDTQYF. In DNA, the CDR3 is TGCGCCAGCAGCTTGGCGGTAGCGGGGGACACAGATACGCAGTATTTT.

The chain employs TRBV11-2 and TRBJ1-6, with D perhaps matching TRBD1 (6 bases). CDR1 and CDR2 from the germline V gene are SGHAT and FQNNGV. The CDR3 is 13 residues long. Trimming removed 3 bases at V and 7 bases at J, with 7 bases between. CDR3 protein: CASSLGQNSPLHF. The CDR3 DNA sequence: TGTGCCAGCAGCTTGGGACAAAATTCACCCCTCCACTTT. Based on the CDR3 plus reference TRBV11-2 and TRBJ1-6, the full variable domain is EAGVAQSPRYKIIEKRQSVAFWCNPISGHATLYWYQQILGQGPKLLIQFQNNGVVDDSQLPKDRFSAERLKGVDSTLKIQPAKLEDSAVYLCASSLGQNSPLHFGNGTRLTVT.

The chain couples TRBV6-5 to TRBJ1-5; TRBD1 matches at 10 bases. CDR1 and CDR2 from the germline V gene are MNHEY and SVGAGI. The CDR3 consists of 15 residues. V was clipped by 8 bases and J by 0 bases; unmatched bases: 4. The CDR3, as DNA: TGTGCCAGCCGACAGGGGGCGTTTAGCAATCAGCCCCAGCATTTT. Translated: CASRQGAFSNQPQHF.

This chain connects TRBV4-1 to TRBJ2-6; D may correspond to TRBD1 or TRBD2 (5 bases each). There are 20 residues in the CDR3. The germline CDR1 and CDR2 sequences are MGHRA and YSYEKL. Trimming removed 0 bases from V and 0 bases from J, with 18 bases in between. The CDR3 sequence is CASSQDTGAGLSSGANVLTF. The CDR3 bases are TGCGCCAGCAGCCAAGATACCGGGGCAGGGTTGAGCTCTGGGGCCAACGTCCTGACTTTC.

The J gene is TRBJ2-1, the V gene TRBV5-6; D gene ambiguous. Germline loops: CDR1 SGHDT, CDR2 YYEEEE. Trimming cost V 1 base and J 9 bases, with 5 bases left between them. The CDR3 covers 11 residues. The CDR3, as DNA: TGTGCCAGCAGCTTGCCAACTGAGCAGTTCTTC. Protein: CASSLPTEQFF.

The J gene is TRBJ2-1, the V gene TRBV4-1; a possible D gene is TRBD1 (6 bases). Trimming left V 1 base short and J 3 bases short, with 13 bases between. CDR1 is MGHRA, CDR2 YSYEKL, per germline. The CDR3 runs 16 residues. In DNA form, the CDR3 reads TGCGCCAGCAGCCAAGGTGTACAGGGAATCTACAATGAGCAGTTCTTC. Residues: CASSQGVQGIYNEQFF.

In its sample, this clone was seen a few times. The V gene is TRBV9, the J gene TRBJ2-7; D is uncertain. This CDR3 comprises 14 residues. Deletions cut 0 bases from V and 4 bases from J, with 11 bases between. The germline V gene encodes CDR1 SGDLS and CDR2 YYNGEE. In DNA form, the CDR3 reads TGTGCCAGCAGCGTAGTTGGCAGTACATACGAGCAGTACTTC. Encoded protein: CASSVVGSTYEQYF.

The chain links TRBV30 to TRBJ1-3; unclear D gene. The CDR3 spans 12 residues. Germline V gene lookup returns CDR1 GTSNPN and CDR2 SVGIG (reference sequence). The ends were cut back, 4 bases at V and 3 bases at J, with 7 bases in the middle. CDR3 coding DNA: TGTGCCTGGACCAGGAGTGGAAACACCATATATTTT. It specifies CAWTRSGNTIYF. Complete variable domain (other parts from reference TRBV30 and TRBJ1-3): SQTIHQWPATLVQPVGSPLSLECTVEGTSNPNLYWYRQAAGRGLQLLFYSVGIGQISSEVPQNLSASRPQDRQFILSSKKLLLSDSGFYLCAWTRSGNTIYFGEGSWLTVV.

This chain links TRBV12-5 with TRBJ1-1; D may be TRBD1 (5 bases). The CDR3 has 11 residues. The germline gives CDR1 LGHNT, CDR2 FRNRAP. Trimming cost V 10 bases and J 11 bases, with 17 bases left between them. CDR3 protein: CAIRGYVNAFF. DNA for the CDR3: TGTGCTATCCGGGGCTATGTGAACGCTTTCTTT.

The V call is TRBV6-6, the J call TRBJ2-1, with 8 bases fitting TRBD2. The length of the CDR3 is 15 residues. CDR1 MNHNY and CDR2 SVGAGI come from the germline V gene (reference sequence). V trimming: 6 bases; J trimming: 4 bases; junction bases outside the gene matches: 8. The CDR3 loop is CASRKLAEGYNEQFF. Written as DNA, the CDR3 is TGTGCCAGCAGGAAACTAGCGGAAGGTTACAATGAGCAGTTCTTC.